This passage covers 8 T cell receptor beta chains from one sample sequenced in a study of T cells in Graves' hyperthyroidism and ophthalmopathy. TCR beta CDR3 regions were amplified from RNA. An initial round of RT-PCR targeting the TCR CDR3 relied on the HTBI primer set. TCRdb re-analysed the multiplex PCR reads in MiXCR, keeping a single row per CDR3 protein. The profile shows about 380,000 distinct CDR3 sequences, more than 14% of them singletons. The specimen sequenced was blood. The receptors shown here come from a woman aged 25 to 39 with Graves' ophthalmopathy.

This clonotype was observed many times. The V and J genes are TRBV28 and TRBJ2-5, with 7 bases lining up with TRBD1. Losses at the gene ends were 10 bases for V and 0 bases for J; bases not matched to a gene: 11. The CDR3 is made up of 15 amino acids. CDR1 and CDR2 from the germline V gene are MDHEN and SYDVKM. Written as DNA, the CDR3 is TGTGCCACCAAGGATGACAGGGCCTACCAAGAGACCCAGTACTTC. It encodes CATKDDRAYQETQYF.

Details on this clonotype: The CDR3 end shows no conserved phenylalanine or tryptophan, and so a read error is likely. The rearrangement uses TRBV5-6 and TRBJ2-2, with 8 bases that match TRBD2. Germline trimming cut 7 bases from V and 6 bases from J; bases unmatched to any gene: 8. Germline values: CDR1 SGHDT, CDR2 YYEEEE. CDR3 length: 14 residues. The CDR3 region has the DNA TGTGCCAGCGGTAGCGGGGTATTCTCCGGGGAGCTGTTTGTT. Amino acids: CASGSGVFSGELFV.

Of note for this clonotype: The final CDR3 position lacks the conserved phenylalanine or tryptophan, pointing to a likely read error. The rearrangement links TRBV7-7 to TRBJ2-2, with 11 nucleotides matching TRBD1. CDR1 SSHAT and CDR2 FNYEAQ come from the germline V gene (reference sequence). The CDR3 contains 15 residues. The CDR3 region has the DNA TGTGCTAGCAGCTTAGGGACAGGGGGTTCCGGGGAGCTGTTTTCT. This sequence encodes CASSLGTGGSGELFS.

At least ten counts were recorded for this clonotype. The chain combines TRBV20-1 with TRBJ1-5; TRBD1 agrees at 10 bases. The V gene end was trimmed by 5 bases and the J gene end by 2 bases; junction bases not matched to a gene: 12. The V gene's germline CDR1 is DFQATT and CDR2 SNEGSKA (reference sequence). The CDR3 is 17 residues long. In DNA, the CDR3 is TGCAGTGCTTCCACCGGGACAGGGGATTGGGGCAATCAGCCCCAGCATTTT. Translated: CSASTGTGDWGNQPQHF.

This clonotype was detected only a few times. The chain combines TRBV4-2 with TRBJ2-5; D is unresolved. CDR3 length: 12 residues. The germline V gene has CDR1 LGHNA and CDR2 YNFKEQ. Trimming shortened V by 2 bases and J by 1 base, and 2 bases separated the two germline ends. CDR3 coding DNA: TGTGCCAGCAGCCAACCCCAAGAGACCCAGTACTTC. This encodes CASSQPQETQYF.

This clonotype was counted a few times. A junction boundary mismatches the germline segment, possibly from a read error. The chain is built from TRBV19 and TRBJ2-2; 7 positions match TRBD1. The CDR3 has 14 residues. Germline CDR1 is LNHDA and CDR2 is SQIVND (reference sequence). DNA for the CDR3: TGTGCCAGTAGTGTAGACAGGGAAACCGGGGAGCTGTTTTTT. Translating it yields CASSVDRETGELFF.

This clonotype appeared many times. This chain connects TRBV27 to TRBJ1-2; 9 bases match TRBD1. The germline gives CDR1 MNHEY, CDR2 SMNVEV (reference sequence). J lost 4 bases, V lost 8 bases, and 5 bases had no gene match. This CDR3 comprises 13 residues. The CDR3 DNA reads TGTGCCAGCGGACAGGGGAGGGCCTATGGCTACACCTTC. This codes for CASGQGRAYGYTF.

This chain links TRBV14 with TRBJ2-7; unclear D gene. Germline loops: CDR1 SGHDN, CDR2 FVKESK. CDR3 length: 14 amino acids. The V gene lost 0 bases and the J gene lost 2 bases, with 8 bases spanning the gap. The CDR3 sequence is CASSQEVDPYEQYF. CDR3 nucleotide sequence: TGTGCCAGCAGCCAAGAGGTGGACCCCTACGAGCAGTACTTC.